Presented here are 3 T cell receptor beta chains from one specimen sequenced in a study of blood T cell repertoires in COVID-19. Clones were read by immunoSEQ multiplex PCR, and TCRdb kept only the in-frame ones, dropping some. The data hold 150,000 to 200,000 clones, with roughly 87% observed a single time. Sequenced material: peripheral blood. All receptors come from a woman aged 45 to 65 with acute or convalescent COVID-19.

The chain recombines TRBV19 with TRBJ1-2, with D possibly TRBD1 on 5 matching bases. The CDR3 consists of 14 residues. Germline V gives CDR1 LNHDA, CDR2 SQIVND (reference sequence). V shed 5 bases and J shed 1 base, with 11 bases lying between them. The CDR3 DNA reads as TGTGCCAGTAGTTACATCGACAGTAACTATGGCTACACCTTC. Translating it yields CASSYIDSNYGYTF.

The chain uses TRBV6-5 and TRBJ2-5; a weak D match, TRBD1 (7 bases). This CDR3 comprises 12 residues. The V end lost 8 bases, the J end lost 3 bases, and 10 bases lay between the germline ends. Per the germline V gene, CDR1 is MNHEY and CDR2 is SVGAGI. The CDR3 coding sequence is TGTGCCAGCCGGGGGACAGAAGAGACCCAGTACTTC. It encodes CASRGTEETQYF.

The genes are TRBV7-3 and TRBJ2-2; a possible D gene is TRBD1 (6 bases). Trimming pared 2 bases from V and 7 bases from J, leaving 14 bases between. The germline V gene encodes CDR1 SGHTA and CDR2 FQGTGA. This CDR3 has 15 amino acids. The CDR3 nucleotides are TGTGCCAGCAGCTTACTCGGGCTAGGGGGCGGGGAGCTGTTTTTT. Its protein is CASSLLGLGGGELFF.